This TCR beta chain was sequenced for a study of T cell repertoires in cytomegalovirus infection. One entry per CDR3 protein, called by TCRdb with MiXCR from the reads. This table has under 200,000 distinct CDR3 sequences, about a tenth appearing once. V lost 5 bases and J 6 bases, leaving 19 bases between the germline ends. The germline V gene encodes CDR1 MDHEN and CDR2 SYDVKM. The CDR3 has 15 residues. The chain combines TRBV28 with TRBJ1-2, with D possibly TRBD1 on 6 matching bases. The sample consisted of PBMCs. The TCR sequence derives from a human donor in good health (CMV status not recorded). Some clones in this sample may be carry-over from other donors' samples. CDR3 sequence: CASSPRGSGGHGYTF. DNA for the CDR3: TGTGCCAGCAGTCCCCGGGGATCTGGGGGCCATGGCTACACCTTC.